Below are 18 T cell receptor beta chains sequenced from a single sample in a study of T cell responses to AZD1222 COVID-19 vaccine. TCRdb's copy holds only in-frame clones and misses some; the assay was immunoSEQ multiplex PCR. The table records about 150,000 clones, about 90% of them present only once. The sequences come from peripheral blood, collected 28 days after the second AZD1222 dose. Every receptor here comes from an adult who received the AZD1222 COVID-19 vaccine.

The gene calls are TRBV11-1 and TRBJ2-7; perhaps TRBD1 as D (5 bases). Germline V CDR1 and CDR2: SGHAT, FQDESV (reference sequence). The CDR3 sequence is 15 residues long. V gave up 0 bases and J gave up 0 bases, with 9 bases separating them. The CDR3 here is CASSLAVRDSYEQYF. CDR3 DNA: TGTGCCAGCAGCTTAGCGGTCAGGGACTCCTACGAGCAGTACTTC.

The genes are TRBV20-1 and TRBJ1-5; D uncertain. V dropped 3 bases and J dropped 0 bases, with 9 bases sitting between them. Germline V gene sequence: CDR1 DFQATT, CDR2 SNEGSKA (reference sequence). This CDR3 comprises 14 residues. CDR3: CSASSPNSNQPQHF. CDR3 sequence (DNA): TGCAGTGCTAGTTCCCCAAATAGCAATCAGCCCCAGCATTTT.

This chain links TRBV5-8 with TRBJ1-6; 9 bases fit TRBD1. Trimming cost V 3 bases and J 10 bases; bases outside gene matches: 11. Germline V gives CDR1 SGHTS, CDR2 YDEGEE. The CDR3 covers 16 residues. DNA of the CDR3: TGTGCCAGCAGCTACGGGACAGGGATTACGCGATCACCCCTCCACTTT. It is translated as CASSYGTGITRSPLHF.

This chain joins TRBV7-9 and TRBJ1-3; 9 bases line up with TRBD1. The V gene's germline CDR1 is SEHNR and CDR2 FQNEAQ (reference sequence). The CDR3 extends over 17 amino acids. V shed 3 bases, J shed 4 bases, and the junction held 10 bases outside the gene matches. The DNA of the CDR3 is TGTGCCAGCAGCTTTGGAACCGGGACAGGGTTAGGAAACACCATATATTTT. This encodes CASSFGTGTGLGNTIYF.

The CDR3 loop reads CASSQETGEFTEAFF. For the CDR3, the DNA is TGTGCCAGCAGCCAAGAGACAGGGGAGTTCACTGAAGCTTTCTTT. This rearrangement joins TRBV4-2 to TRBJ1-1; 8 nucleotides agree with TRBD1. V lost 0 bases, J lost 4 bases, and 4 bases stayed unmatched. Per germline, CDR1 LGHNA and CDR2 YNFKEQ. The CDR3 is made up of 15 amino acids.

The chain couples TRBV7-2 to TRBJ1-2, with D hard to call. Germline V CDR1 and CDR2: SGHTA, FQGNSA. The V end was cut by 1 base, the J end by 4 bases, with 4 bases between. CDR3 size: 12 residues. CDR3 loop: CASSLGGYGYTF. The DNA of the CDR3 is TGTGCCAGCAGCTTAGGCGGCTATGGCTACACCTTC.

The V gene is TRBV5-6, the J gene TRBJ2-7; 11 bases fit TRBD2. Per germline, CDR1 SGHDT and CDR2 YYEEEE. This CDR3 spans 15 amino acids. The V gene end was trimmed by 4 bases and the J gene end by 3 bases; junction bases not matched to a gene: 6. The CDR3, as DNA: TGTGCCAGCAGCCCGGGACTAGCGGACGACTACGAGCAGTACTTC. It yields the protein CASSPGLADDYEQYF.

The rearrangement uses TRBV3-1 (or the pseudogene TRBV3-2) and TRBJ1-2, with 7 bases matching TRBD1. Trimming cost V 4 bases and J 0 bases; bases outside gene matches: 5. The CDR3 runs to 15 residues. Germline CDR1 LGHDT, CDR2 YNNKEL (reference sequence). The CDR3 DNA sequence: TGTGCCAGCAGCCCCCGGGACAGCCCTAACTATGGCTACACCTTC. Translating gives CASSPRDSPNYGYTF.

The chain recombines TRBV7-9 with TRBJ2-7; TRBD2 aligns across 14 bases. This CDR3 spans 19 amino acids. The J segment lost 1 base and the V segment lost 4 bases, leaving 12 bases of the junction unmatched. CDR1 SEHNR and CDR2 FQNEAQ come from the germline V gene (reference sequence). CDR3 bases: TGTGCCAGCAGCTCCCTCACCGGGACTAGCGGGAGTGTGTCCTACGAGCAGTACTTC. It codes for CASSSLTGTSGSVSYEQYF.

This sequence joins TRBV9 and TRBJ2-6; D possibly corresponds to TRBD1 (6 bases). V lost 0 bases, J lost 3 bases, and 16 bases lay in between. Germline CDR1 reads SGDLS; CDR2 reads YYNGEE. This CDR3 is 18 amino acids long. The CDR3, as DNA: TGTGCCAGCAGCGTAGGATACAGGGCGGTCGGTGGGGCCAACGTCCTGACTTTC. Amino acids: CASSVGYRAVGGANVLTF.

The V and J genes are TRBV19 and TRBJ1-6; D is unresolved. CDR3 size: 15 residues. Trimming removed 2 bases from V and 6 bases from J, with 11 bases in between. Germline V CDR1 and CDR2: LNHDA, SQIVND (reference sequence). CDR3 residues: CASSIRGVGNSPLHF. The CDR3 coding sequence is TGTGCCAGTAGTATAAGAGGAGTGGGTAATTCACCCCTCCACTTT.

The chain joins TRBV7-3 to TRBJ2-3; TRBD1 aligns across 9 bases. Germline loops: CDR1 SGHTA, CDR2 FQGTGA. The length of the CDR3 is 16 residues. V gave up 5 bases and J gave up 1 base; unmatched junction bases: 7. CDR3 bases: TGTGCCAGCAGCAAAACAGGGGGCGCCGGCACAGATACGCAGTATTTT. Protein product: CASSKTGGAGTDTQYF.

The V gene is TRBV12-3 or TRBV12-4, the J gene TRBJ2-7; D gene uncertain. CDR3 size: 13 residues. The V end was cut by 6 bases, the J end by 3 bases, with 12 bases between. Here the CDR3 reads CASRRTLSYEQYF. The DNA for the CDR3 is TGTGCCAGCAGACGGACCCTTAGCTACGAGCAGTACTTC.

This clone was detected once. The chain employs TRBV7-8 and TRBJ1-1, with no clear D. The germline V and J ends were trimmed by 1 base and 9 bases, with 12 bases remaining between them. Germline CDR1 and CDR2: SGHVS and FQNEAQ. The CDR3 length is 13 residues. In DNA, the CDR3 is TGTGCCAGCAGCTTAGTGCCGCGCGCCAAAGCTTTCTTT. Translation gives CASSLVPRAKAFF.

CDR3 protein: CASSYFRRDRNTEAFF. The CDR3 coding sequence is TGTGCCAGCAGCTACTTCAGACGGGACAGGAACACTGAAGCTTTCTTT. V gene TRBV7-9 combines with J gene TRBJ1-1, with 7 bases that match TRBD1. V lost 4 bases and J lost 1; bases outside the gene matches: 9. This CDR3 has 16 residues. CDR1 is SEHNR and CDR2 is FQNEAQ in the germline V gene (reference sequence).

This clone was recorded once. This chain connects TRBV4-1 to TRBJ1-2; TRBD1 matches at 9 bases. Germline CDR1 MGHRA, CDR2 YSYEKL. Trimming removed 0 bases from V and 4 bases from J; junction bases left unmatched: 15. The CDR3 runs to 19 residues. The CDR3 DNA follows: TGCGCCAGCAGCCAAGAATTGGAAAGACCGGGACAGGGTGGCTATGGCTACACCTTC. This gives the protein CASSQELERPGQGGYGYTF.

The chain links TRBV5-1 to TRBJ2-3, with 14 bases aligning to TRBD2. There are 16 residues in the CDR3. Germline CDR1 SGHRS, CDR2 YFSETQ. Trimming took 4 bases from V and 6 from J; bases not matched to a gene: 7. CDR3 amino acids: CASSLRLAGGRDTQYF. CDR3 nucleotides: TGCGCCAGCAGCCTCCGACTAGCGGGGGGGAGGGATACGCAGTATTTT. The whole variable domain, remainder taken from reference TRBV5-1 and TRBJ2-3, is KAGVTQTPRYLIKTRGQQVTLSCSPISGHRSVSWYQQTPGQGLQFLFEYFSETQRNKGNFPGRFSGRQFSNSRSEMNVSTLELGDSALYLCASSLRLAGGRDTQYFGPGTRLTVL.

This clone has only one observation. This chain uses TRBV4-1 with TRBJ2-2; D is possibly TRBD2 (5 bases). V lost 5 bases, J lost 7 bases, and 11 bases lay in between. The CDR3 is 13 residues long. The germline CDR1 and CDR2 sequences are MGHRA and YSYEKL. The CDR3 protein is CASSFQAGGELFF. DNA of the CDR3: TGCGCCAGCAGCTTTCAGGCGGGCGGGGAGCTGTTTTTT.